The clone carrying this T cell receptor beta chain appeared once. Its antigen is not identified. This sample stems from a study of cytomegalovirus exposure and HLA in healthy donors. Whole-study results and caveats: Most TCR beta V segments were productive about 90% or about 30% of the time in an earlier analysis. In vitro checks showed that three CMV-associated chains really do target CMV antigens. Later analysis demonstrated an association between a missense DCLRE1C variant and TCR beta V- and J-gene trimming. The authors judged a highly shared variant cluster likely a sequencing artifact.

Trimming cost V 4 bases and J 3 bases; bases outside gene matches: 3. In germline, CDR1 is LNHDA, CDR2 SQIVND (reference sequence). The CDR3 is 14 residues long. Use of 60 Vbeta and 13 Jbeta primers characterized the PCR. The assay was immunoSEQ multiplex PCR, and TCRdb's table has in-frame clones only and misses some. Of 150,000 to 200,000 clones in the sample, roughly 73% were seen once. The chain links TRBV19 to TRBJ2-3; TRBD2 aligns across 8 bases. The TCR comes from a woman aged 25-40 years in good health and CMV-seronegative. The specimen sequenced was PBMCs. The chain's CDR3 is CASSSSGITDTQYF. The CDR3 DNA follows: TGTGCCAGTAGTAGTAGCGGGATAACAGATACGCAGTATTTT.